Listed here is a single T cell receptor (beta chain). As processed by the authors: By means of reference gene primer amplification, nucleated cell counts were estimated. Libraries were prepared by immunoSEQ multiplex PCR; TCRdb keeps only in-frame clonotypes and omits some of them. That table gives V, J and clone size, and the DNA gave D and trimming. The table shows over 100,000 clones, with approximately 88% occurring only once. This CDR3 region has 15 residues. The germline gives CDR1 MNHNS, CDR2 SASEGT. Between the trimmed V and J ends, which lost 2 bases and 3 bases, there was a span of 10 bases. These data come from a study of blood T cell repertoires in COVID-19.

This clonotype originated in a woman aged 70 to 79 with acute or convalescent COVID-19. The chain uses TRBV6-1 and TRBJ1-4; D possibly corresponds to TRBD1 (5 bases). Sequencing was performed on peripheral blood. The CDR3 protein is CASSELGGSNEKLFF. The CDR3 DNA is TGTGCCAGCAGTGAATTGGGGGGATCTAATGAAAAACTGTTTTTT.